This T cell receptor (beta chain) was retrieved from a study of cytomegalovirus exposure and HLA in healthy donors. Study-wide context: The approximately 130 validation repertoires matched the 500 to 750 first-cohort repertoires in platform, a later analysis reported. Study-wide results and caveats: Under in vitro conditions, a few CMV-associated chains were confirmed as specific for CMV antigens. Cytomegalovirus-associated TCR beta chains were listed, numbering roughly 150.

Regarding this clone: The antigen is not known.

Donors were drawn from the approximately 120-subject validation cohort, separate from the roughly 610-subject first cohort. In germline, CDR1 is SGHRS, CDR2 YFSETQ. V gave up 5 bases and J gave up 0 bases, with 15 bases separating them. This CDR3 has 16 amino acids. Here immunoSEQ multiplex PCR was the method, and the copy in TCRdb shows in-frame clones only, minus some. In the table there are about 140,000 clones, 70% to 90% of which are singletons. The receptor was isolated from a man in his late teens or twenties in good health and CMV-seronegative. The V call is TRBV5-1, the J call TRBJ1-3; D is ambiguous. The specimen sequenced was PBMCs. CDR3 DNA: TGCGCCAGCAGTCAAGACATGCTGAGCTCTGGAAACACCATATATTTT. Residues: CASSQDMLSSGNTIYF.